The clone carrying this TCR beta chain showed up just a few times. The source of the sample is a study of T cells after yellow fever vaccination. A universal primer site and UMIs were added as TCR cDNA was made by 5'RACE template switching. TCRdb reanalysed the 5' RACE reads using MiXCR and keeps one entry per CDR3 protein. The sample records 500,000 to 700,000 distinct CDR3 sequences, under 25% being singletons. The trim removed 0 bases at V and 10 bases at J, leaving 11 bases unmatched. CDR3 length: 16 amino acids. Germline loops: CDR1 LGHNA, CDR2 YSLEER. The TCR originated in a man aged 25-40 years who received the YFV17D yellow fever vaccine. The rearrangement uses TRBV4-3 and TRBJ2-2; 7 bases agree with TRBD2. The starting material was PBMCs, obtained 15 days after the yellow fever booster vaccination. The CDR3 region is CASSQDRGSGWEELFF. CDR3 in DNA: TGCGCCAGCAGCCAAGATCGGGGTAGCGGGTGGGAGGAGCTGTTTTTT.